This T cell receptor (beta chain) was retrieved from a study of shared clonotypes between healthy human individuals. Study-wide background: The plates for each donor numbered three CD4 naive, three CD4 memory, two CD8 naive and one CD8 memory.

As defined, naive CD8 cells were CD45RO-negative and positively selected for CCR7, with terminally differentiated effector memory CD45RA+ cells excluded. General observations from the study: When naive CD4 clonotypes were compared across a handful of donors, about 4.8% were shared.

Profiling relied on immunoSEQ multiplex PCR, and the TCRdb table lists in-frame clones only, not all of them. In the table there are around 2,000,000 clones, roughly 95% of which are singletons. V lost 4 bases to trimming and J lost 9 bases, with 19 bases between them. The CDR3 extends over 16 amino acids. CDR1 and CDR2 from the germline V gene are MDHEN and SYDVKM. As regards this clone: Its antigen is unknown.

The chain combines TRBV28 with TRBJ1-6; no reliable D call. Sample: naive CD8+ T cells sorted from blood. The sequence was collected from a man aged 18 to 30 in good health. CDR3 nucleotide sequence: TGTGCCAGCAGTTCATCCTTCTGGGATACTCTTTCACCCCTCCACTTT. This codes for CASSSSFWDTLSPLHF.